A single sample gave rise to the 13 T cell receptor beta chains below, sequenced in a study of beta chain features in type 1 diabetes. General study results and limits: Moderate yet significant TCRB CDR3 shortening was seen in Type 1 diabetes patients in all four CD4+ subsets.

The isolated RNA, all of it, was reverse transcribed, so expressed TCRB transcripts were what got sequenced. Data came from immunoSEQ multiplex PCR; TCRdb stores just in-frame clones and leaves some out. The sample shows 250,000 to 300,000 clones, roughly an eighth of them seen only once. These TCRs are of unknown antigen specificity. Sequencing was performed on naive CD4+ T cells from blood. All receptors derive from a man aged 25 to 40 with type 1 diabetes.

The chain uses TRBV27 and TRBJ1-1; D is perhaps TRBD1 (5 bases). Trimming shortened V by 6 bases and J by 1 base, and 12 bases separated the two germline ends. Per germline, CDR1 MNHEY and CDR2 SMNVEV (reference sequence). The CDR3 is 14 residues long. The DNA of the CDR3 is TGTGCCAGCAGCAAGAGTACAGGGAACACTGAAGCTTTCTTT. This sequence encodes CASSKSTGNTEAFF.

This clone was observed a few times. V gene TRBV5-1 combines with J gene TRBJ1-4; no firm D call. Trimming stripped 0 bases from V and 8 bases from J, with 14 bases between. Per the germline V gene, CDR1 is SGHRS and CDR2 is YFSETQ. The CDR3 is 15 residues long. Here the CDR3 DNA reads TGCGCCAGCAGCTTGGCCCCCGGAGGTGACGAAAAACTGTTTTTT. It specifies CASSLAPGGDEKLFF.

Comment on this clone: The same CDR3 is also encoded by other DNA sequences in this sample. The chain links TRBV28 to TRBJ2-7; 9 bases map to TRBD2. This CDR3 contains 14 residues. Germline V gene lookup returns CDR1 MDHEN and CDR2 SYDVKM. V was pared by 2 bases and J by 4 bases, with 3 bases of the junction left unmatched. The CDR3 protein is CASSLGTSLYEQYF. The DNA for the CDR3 is TGTGCCAGCAGTTTAGGGACTAGCTTGTACGAGCAGTACTTC.

This clone was counted between two and nine times. The genes are TRBV19 and TRBJ2-2; the match to TRBD1 covers 7 bases. Germline CDR1 LNHDA, CDR2 SQIVND (reference sequence). The CDR3 totals 17 residues. Trimming took 1 base from V and 5 from J; bases not matched to a gene: 10. The CDR3 nucleotides are TGTGCCAGTAGTATAGGGCGCTGGACAGGATTGACCGGGGAGCTGTTTTTT. Encoded protein: CASSIGRWTGLTGELFF.

V and J are TRBV7-9 and TRBJ2-2, with D hard to call. CDR1 and CDR2 from the germline V gene are SEHNR and FQNEAQ (reference sequence). The CDR3 spans 15 residues. V was clipped by 2 bases and J by 1 base, with 8 bases between them. The CDR3 loop reads CASSLNSVNTGELFF. The DNA of the CDR3 is TGTGCCAGCAGCTTAAACTCCGTGAACACCGGGGAGCTGTTTTTT. Variable domain in full (rest from reference TRBV7-9 and TRBJ2-2): DTGVSQNPRHKITKRGQNVTFRCDPISEHNRLYWYRQTLGQGPEFLTYFQNEAQLEKSRLLSDRFSAERPKGSFSTLEIQRTEQGDSAMYLCASSLNSVNTGELFFGEGSRLTVL.

The CDR3 region is CASSRTPGRTGIHEQYF. In DNA form, the CDR3 reads TGTGCCAGCAGCCGAACCCCGGGAAGGACAGGGATCCACGAGCAGTACTTC. This chain connects TRBV6-9 to TRBJ2-7; 8 bases match TRBD1. CDR3 length: 17 amino acids. In germline, CDR1 is MNHGY, CDR2 SVAAGI. J gave up 5 bases and V 6 bases, and 18 bases lay outside the gene matches.

The V gene is TRBV5-1, the J gene TRBJ2-7, with TRBD2 identical over 9 bases. This CDR3 is 17 amino acids long. Germline V CDR1 and CDR2: SGHRS, YFSETQ. The V gene end was trimmed by 4 bases and the J gene end by 2 bases; junction bases not matched to a gene: 13. Here the CDR3 DNA reads TGCGCCAGCAGCCCTTTAAAAATAGCGGGAGCACCCTACGAGCAGTACTTC. Its translation: CASSPLKIAGAPYEQYF. The full variable domain, rest sourced from reference TRBV5-1 and TRBJ2-7, is KAGVTQTPRYLIKTRGQQVTLSCSPISGHRSVSWYQQTPGQGLQFLFEYFSETQRNKGNFPGRFSGRQFSNSRSEMNVSTLELGDSALYLCASSPLKIAGAPYEQYFGPGTRLTVT.

This chain joins TRBV5-1 and TRBJ2-7; D unresolved. The CDR3 length is 13 residues. V was cut by 0 bases and J by 4 bases, with 8 bases left in between. Germline V gene data show CDR1 as SGHRS and CDR2 as YFSETQ. The CDR3 DNA is TGCGCCAGCAGCTTGGTGAGCTCATACGAGCAGTACTTC. Translated: CASSLVSSYEQYF.

The CDR3 nucleotides are TGTGCCAGCTCACCAGCAGGGTTGGATGAGCAGTTCTTC. Amino acid sequence: CASSPAGLDEQFF. The chain has TRBV18 and TRBJ2-1, with a tentative D call TRBD1 (5 bases). The CDR3 loop spans 13 amino acids. Germline V gives CDR1 KGHSH, CDR2 LQKENI. The ends were cut back, 2 bases at V and 8 bases at J, with 10 bases in the middle.

This clone showed up just a few times. This chain uses TRBV7-8 with TRBJ2-1; a weak D match, TRBD2 (5 bases). Germline assignment: CDR1 SGHVS and CDR2 FQNEAQ. With 1 base removed from V and 8 bases from J, the gap between germline ends came to 9 bases. This CDR3 is built from 13 residues. The CDR3 protein is CASSLVRDYEQFF. In DNA form, the CDR3 reads TGTGCCAGCAGCTTAGTACGGGATTATGAGCAGTTCTTC.

The chain carries TRBV9 and TRBJ2-1, with TRBD2 as a possible D gene (6 bases). V lost 0 bases to trimming and J lost 13 bases, with 8 bases between them. The CDR3 runs 11 residues. The germline V gene has CDR1 SGDLS and CDR2 YYNGEE. This chain's CDR3 is CASSVGRDQFF. In DNA form, the CDR3 reads TGTGCCAGCAGCGTAGGGAGGGACCAGTTCTTC.

This clone was counted only a few times. This chain joins TRBV11-2 and TRBJ2-1, with D possibly being TRBD1 (5 bases). V was pared by 2 bases and J by 3 bases, with 5 bases between. Looked up from germline, CDR1 is SGHAT and CDR2 is FQNNGV. The CDR3 contains 13 residues. CDR3 sequence: CASSLQGYNEQFF. The CDR3 coding sequence is TGTGCCAGCAGCTTACAGGGCTACAATGAGCAGTTCTTC. Variable domain in full (rest from reference TRBV11-2 and TRBJ2-1): EAGVAQSPRYKIIEKRQSVAFWCNPISGHATLYWYQQILGQGPKLLIQFQNNGVVDDSQLPKDRFSAERLKGVDSTLKIQPAKLEDSAVYLCASSLQGYNEQFFGPGTRLTVL.

This clone came up a few times. V usage is TRBV10-3 and J usage is TRBJ1-3; no definite D call. The V end lost 2 bases, the J end lost 6 bases, and 14 bases lay between the germline ends. From germline, CDR1 is ENHRY and CDR2 SYGVKD. The length of the CDR3 is 15 residues. This CDR3 reads CAISEGPLSLNTIYF. CDR3 DNA sequence: TGTGCCATCAGTGAGGGTCCTCTTAGCCTAAACACCATATATTTT.